The 10 T cell receptor beta chains presented below share a single source sample, sequenced in a study of molecular identifiers for immune sequencing clone quantification. Each CDR3 protein gets one entry after TCRdb re-called the PCR reads with MiXCR. Among about 510,000 distinct CDR3 sequences listed, 25% were seen once. The sample comprised naive CD8+ T cells from blood, with Jurkat cell RNA spiked in. Subset: FACS-sorted CD8+CD4-CCR7+CD45RA+ naive T cells. The source of these receptors is a human donor in good health. Some libraries in this study had Jurkat cell RNA spiked in.

This clonotype has a handful of counts. DNA for the CDR3: TGTGCCAGCAGTTTTGGCGGGAGGGCCCGAGAGACCCAGTACTTC. Protein: CASSFGGRARETQYF. The J gene is TRBJ2-5, the V gene TRBV27; TRBD2 agrees at 9 bases. Germline CDR1 and CDR2: MNHEY and SMNVEV (reference sequence). The CDR3 sequence is 15 residues long. The J segment lost 4 bases and the V segment lost 3 bases, leaving 6 bases of the junction unmatched.

Points on this clonotype: Being one base from a much bigger clone, this may be a read error. The chain combines TRBV28 with TRBJ2-3, with a tentative D call TRBD2 (6 bases). This CDR3 comprises 16 residues. The germline CDR1 and CDR2 sequences are MDHEN and SYDVKM. V lost 6 bases to trimming and J lost 2 bases, with 18 bases between them. The CDR3 reads CASRGPGWGLTDTQYF. Written as DNA, the CDR3 is TGTGCCAGCAGGGGCCCAGGTTGGGGACTCACAGATACGCAGTATTTT.

V is TRBV6-2 or TRBV6-3 and J is TRBJ1-1, with 7 bases matching TRBD1. The germline gives CDR1 MNHEY, CDR2 SVGEGT. The CDR3 spans 14 residues. V was clipped by 2 bases and J by 2 bases; unmatched bases: 2. The CDR3 is CASSYDRVNTEAFF. CDR3 nucleotide sequence: TGTGCCAGCAGTTACGACAGGGTAAACACTGAAGCTTTCTTT.

The table lists this clonotype with many counts. The rearrangement uses TRBV29-1 and TRBJ2-7; 12 bases align to TRBD2. This CDR3 comprises 14 residues. With 3 bases clipped from V and 3 bases from J, the junction kept 3 bases outside the gene matches. From germline, CDR1 is SQVTM and CDR2 ANQGSEA. CDR3 amino acids: CSVELAGGLYEQYF. The CDR3 DNA sequence: TGCAGCGTTGAGCTAGCGGGGGGGCTCTACGAGCAGTACTTC.

This clonotype was counted between two and nine times. The chain links TRBV6-5 to TRBJ1-2; 8 bases match TRBD1. CDR1 and CDR2 (germline): MNHEY, SVGAGI. Unmatched junction bases numbered 4, after V lost 6 bases and J lost 1 base. CDR3 length: 14 amino acids. The DNA for the CDR3 is TGTGCCAGCAGAGAACAGGGGGATAACTATGGCTACACCTTC. This encodes CASREQGDNYGYTF.

To note about this clonotype: A single base separates this from a much larger clone, so it may be a read error. The V and J genes are TRBV7-9 and TRBJ1-5; 8 bases fit TRBD1. CDR1 SEHNR and CDR2 FQNEAQ come from the germline V gene (reference sequence). The V segment lost 5 bases and the J segment 1 base; nucleotides outside the gene matches: 7. This CDR3 comprises 16 residues. CDR3 DNA: TGTGCCAGCAGCCCCATCGACAGGGGCAGCAATCAGCCCCAGCATTTT. Its protein product is CASSPIDRGSNQPQHF.

This clonotype was seen at least ten times. The rearrangement uses TRBV7-6 and TRBJ2-7, with 8 bases identical to TRBD2. Germline V gene sequence: CDR1 SGHVS, CDR2 FNYEAQ. V lost 5 bases and J lost 2; bases outside the gene matches: 17. The CDR3 covers 18 residues. The CDR3 region has the DNA TGTGCCAGCAGCCTCTCGACTAGCGCGATACCCGAGGCCTACGAGCAGTACTTC. This translates into CASSLSTSAIPEAYEQYF.

This clonotype was seen many times. The CDR3 spells CASSQSNRANTEAFF. The CDR3 region has the DNA TGTGCCAGCAGCCAAAGTAACAGGGCAAACACTGAAGCTTTCTTT. This chain links TRBV16 with TRBJ1-1; TRBD1 is a possible D gene (6 bases). CDR3 length: 15 amino acids. The V end was cut by 2 bases, the J end by 2 bases, with 12 bases between. The V gene's germline CDR1 is KGHSY and CDR2 FQNENV. Filled out from reference TRBV16 and TRBJ1-1, the complete variable domain reads GEEVAQTPKHLVRGEGQKAKLYCAPIKGHSYVFWYQQVLKNEFKFLISFQNENVFDETGMPKERFSAKCLPNSPCSLEIQATKLEDSAVYFCASSQSNRANTEAFFGQGTRLTVV.

This clonotype occurred many times. The V gene is TRBV7-2, the J gene TRBJ2-7; possible D gene TRBD2, 7 bases. CDR1 and CDR2 (germline): SGHTA, FQGNSA. V lost 1 base and J 3 bases, leaving 13 bases between the germline ends. The length of the CDR3 is 15 residues. CDR3 DNA sequence: TGTGCCAGCAGCTTAGGAGGGGGGGCCTTCTACGAGCAGTACTTC. This gives the protein CASSLGGGAFYEQYF. The whole variable domain, filled in from reference TRBV7-2 and TRBJ2-7, reads GAGVSQSPSNKVTEKGKDVELRCDPISGHTALYWYRQSLGQGLEFLIYFQGNSAPDKSGLPSDRFSAERTGGSVSTLTIQRTQQEDSAVYLCASSLGGGAFYEQYFGPGTRLTVT.

To note about this clonotype: Germline is not matched at one junction end, which may reflect a read error. This rearrangement joins TRBV5-3 to TRBJ1-2; tentatively, D is TRBD1 (5 bases). TRBV5-3 is identified as an open reading frame with a role that is uncertain. The CDR3 is 14 residues long. CDR3 sequence reads: CASSLGQGFAGYTF. DNA of the CDR3: TGTGCCAGCAGCTTGGGGCAGGGTTTCGCTGGCTACACCTTC.